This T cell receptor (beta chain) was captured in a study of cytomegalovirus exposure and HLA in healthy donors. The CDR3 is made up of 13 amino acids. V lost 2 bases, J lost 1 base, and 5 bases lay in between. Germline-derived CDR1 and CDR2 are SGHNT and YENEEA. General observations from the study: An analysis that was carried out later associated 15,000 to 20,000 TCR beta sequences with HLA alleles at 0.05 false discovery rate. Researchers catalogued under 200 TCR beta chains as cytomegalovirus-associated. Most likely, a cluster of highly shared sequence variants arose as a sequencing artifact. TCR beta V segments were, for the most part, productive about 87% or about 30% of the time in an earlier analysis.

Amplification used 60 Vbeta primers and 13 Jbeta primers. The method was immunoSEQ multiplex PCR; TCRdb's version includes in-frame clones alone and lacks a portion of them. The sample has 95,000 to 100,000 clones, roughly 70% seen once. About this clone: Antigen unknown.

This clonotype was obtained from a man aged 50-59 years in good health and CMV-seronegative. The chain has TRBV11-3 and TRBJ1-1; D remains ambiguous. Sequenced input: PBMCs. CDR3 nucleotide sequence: TGTGCCAGCAGCTTACAGCGGAACACTGAAGCTTTCTTT. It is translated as CASSLQRNTEAFF.